This entry is about one TCR beta chain. The antigen remains unidentified. One end of the junction does not line up with germline, which may come from a read error. The same CDR3 also results from other DNA sequences found in this sample. Only in-frame clones appear in the TCRdb table, and some are missing; sequencing was by immunoSEQ multiplex PCR. The table has roughly 100,000 clones, about 93% seen once. The germline V gene has CDR1 LNHDA and CDR2 SQIVND (reference sequence). This CDR3 has 17 amino acids. The sample originates from a study of OX40 agonist ivuxolimab in advanced cancers. Study information: The patients got ivuxolimab, which is an agonistic anti-OX40 (CD134) antibody. Cohort: 82.7% men, mean age 60, aged roughly 23 to 90.

Study-wide points: Also showing low normalized T-cell clonal expansion were some of the nonresponders.

The sequenced sample was CD4+ or CD8+ T cells sorted from blood, obtained in a trial of the OX40 agonist ivuxolimab. The chain links TRBV19 to TRBJ1-5, with D possibly being TRBD1 (5 bases). The sequence was collected from an adult with an advanced solid tumor such as melanoma, head and neck, liver or kidney cancer. CDR3: CASSMGRTFDGNQPQHF. Written as DNA, the CDR3 is TGCGCCAGTAGTATGGGGCGGACCTTTGATGGCAATCAGCCCCAGCATTTT.